This T cell receptor (beta chain) was obtained from a study of CD8 T cells in Susac syndrome. Random hexamers primed reverse transcription of roughly 0.45 to 1 ug RNA. TCRdb re-analysed the immunoSEQ multiplex PCR reads in MiXCR, keeping a single row per CDR3 protein. The table records about 120,000 distinct CDR3 sequences, roughly 95% of them present only once. With 4 bases clipped from V and 9 bases from J, the junction kept 14 bases outside the gene matches. CDR1 SGHRS and CDR2 YFSETQ come from the germline V gene. The CDR3 loop spans 16 amino acids. This TCR was recovered from a human donor with Susac syndrome. Sample: CD4+ T cells from PBMCs. This chain uses TRBV5-1 with TRBJ2-2; the match to TRBD1 covers 8 bases. The CDR3 nucleotides are TGCGCCAGCAGCCTGGAGGGGGCAGGGGGCAACCGGGAGCTGTTTTTT. Protein: CASSLEGAGGNRELFF.